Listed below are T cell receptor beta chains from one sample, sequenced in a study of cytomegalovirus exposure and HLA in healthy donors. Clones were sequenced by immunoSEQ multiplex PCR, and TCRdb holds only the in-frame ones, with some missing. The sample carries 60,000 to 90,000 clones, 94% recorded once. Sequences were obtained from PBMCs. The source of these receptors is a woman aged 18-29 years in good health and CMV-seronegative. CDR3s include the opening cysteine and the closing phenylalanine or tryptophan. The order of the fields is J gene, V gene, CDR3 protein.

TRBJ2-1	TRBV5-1	CASSVGTSGDIYNEQFF
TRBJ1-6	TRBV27	CASTRGGSSYNSPLHF
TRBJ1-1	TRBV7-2	CASSLVGQGLAFF
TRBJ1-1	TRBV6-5	CASRQDRVLHTEAFF
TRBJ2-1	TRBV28	CASSSSSGTDEQFF
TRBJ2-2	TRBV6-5	CASRGGNTGELFF
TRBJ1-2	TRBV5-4	CASSLGANSGYTF
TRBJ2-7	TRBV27	CASSLVRGYEQYF
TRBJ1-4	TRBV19	CASSFGGNEKLFF
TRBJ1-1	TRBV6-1	CASSPNSDMNTEAFF
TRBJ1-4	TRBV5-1	CASSLTGGNEKLFF
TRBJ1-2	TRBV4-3	CASSQKNSYGYTF
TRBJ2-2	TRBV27	CASSLAIGLAGGLSTGELFF
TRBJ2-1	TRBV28	CASMTDVSYNEQFF
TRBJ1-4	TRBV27	CASSRTGPTSEKLFF
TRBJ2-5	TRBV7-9	CASSFLQVGTQYF
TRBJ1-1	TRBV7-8	CASSLQGVDTEAFF
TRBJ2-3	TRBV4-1	CASSQVPPRVGGGTDTQYF
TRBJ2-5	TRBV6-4	CASSEASGGAVETQYF
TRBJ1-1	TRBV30	CAWSKGDRTEAFF
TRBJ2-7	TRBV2	CASSEDRGTYEQYF
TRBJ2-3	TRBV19	CASSIGPTAVWDTQYF
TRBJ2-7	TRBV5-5	CASSILPGQGGQYF
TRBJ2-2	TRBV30	CAQNYKPGLGTNTGELFF